A single sample is the source of the 27 T cell receptor beta chains below, sequenced in a study of vaccination effects on CD4 cells after COVID-19 (dated by TCRdb to between 2021 and 2024). The library was built by means of the immunoSEQ multiplex PCR assay. TCRdb limited this immuneACCESS table to in-frame rearrangements with V and J called. A share of clones is missing; checked studies link under half to unresolved V genes, and the rest is unexplained. Across this sample there are 66,000 or so clones, with around 70% seen only once. The ten largest clones capture roughly 2% of the sample. After less than 13 days of culture, CD4+ T cells were isolated with the EasySep CD4+ T cell isolation kit. Each participant received two doses of an mRNA SARS-CoV-2 vaccine, either BNT162b2 or mRNA-1273. No antigens are known for them. Specimen: CD4+ T cells from PBMCs cultured without peptide, collected after COVID-19 vaccination. These receptors came from a human donor who received a COVID-19 vaccine.

This clone was seen more than once but under ten times. V and J are TRBV2 and TRBJ2-2; D is unresolved. From germline, CDR1 is SNHLY and CDR2 FYNNEI. The CDR3 spans 13 residues. V was shortened by 6 bases and J by 5 bases, with 10 bases between the two germline ends. The DNA for the CDR3 is TGTGCCAGCAGACGCGATTTAACCGGGGAGCTGTTTTTT. Translation gives CASRRDLTGELFF.

The J gene is TRBJ1-2, the V gene TRBV10-3; 8 bases line up with TRBD1. The CDR3 runs to 13 residues. Germline CDR1 ENHRY, CDR2 SYGVKD. V gave up 2 bases and J gave up 7 bases; unmatched junction bases: 3. The CDR3: CAISEGQGIGYTF. CDR3 sequence (DNA): TGTGCCATCAGTGAGGGACAGGGTATTGGCTACACCTTC.

The rearrangement links TRBV2 to TRBJ2-3; a weak D match, TRBD1 (5 bases). Germline lookup yields CDR1 SNHLY and CDR2 FYNNEI. This CDR3 contains 15 residues. V shed 4 bases and J shed 0 bases, with 11 bases lying between them. The CDR3 loop is CASSVGRASTDTQYF. The CDR3 DNA is TGTGCCAGCAGTGTCGGCAGGGCTAGCACAGATACGCAGTATTTT.

This clone has more than one count but fewer than ten. The chain couples TRBV4-1 to TRBJ2-3, with 10 positions matching TRBD2. Trimming at V came to 4 bases and at J to 5 bases, leaving 15 bases not matched to a gene. CDR3 length: 18 residues. Germline V CDR1 and CDR2: MGHRA, YSYEKL. The chain's CDR3 is CASSPLQAGTSARDTQYF. The CDR3, as DNA: TGCGCCAGCAGCCCGTTACAGGCCGGGACTAGCGCGAGAGATACGCAGTATTTT.

V and J are TRBV2 and TRBJ1-1; no firm D call. V lost 7 bases and J lost 6, with 15 bases in between. Germline values: CDR1 SNHLY, CDR2 FYNNEI. The CDR3 contains 13 residues. The CDR3 sequence is CASTARRPAEAFF. The CDR3 DNA reads TGTGCCAGCACCGCAAGGAGGCCGGCTGAAGCTTTCTTT. Full variable domain (remainder filled in from reference TRBV2 and TRBJ1-1): EPEVTQTPSHQVTQMGQEVILRCVPISNHLYFYWYRQILGQKVEFLVSFYNNEISEKSEIFDDQFSVERPDGSNFTLKIRSTKLEDSAMYFCASTARRPAEAFFGQGTRLTVV.

The V gene is TRBV5-6, the J gene TRBJ2-2; D is unclear. Germline-derived CDR1 and CDR2 are SGHDT and YYEEEE. Between the trimmed V and J ends, which lost 0 bases and 0 bases, there was a span of 6 bases. This CDR3 is built from 15 residues. CDR3 amino acids: CASSLGVTNTGELFF. The CDR3 bases are TGTGCCAGCAGCTTGGGTGTCACGAACACCGGGGAGCTGTTTTTT.

The chain has TRBV5-8 and TRBJ2-2, with 12 nucleotides matching TRBD2. V was pared by 0 bases and J by 6 bases, with 3 bases of the junction left unmatched. The germline CDR1 and CDR2 sequences are SGHTS and YDEGEE. The CDR3 runs 16 residues. The CDR3 reads CASSLGTSGVAGELFF. The CDR3 bases are TGTGCCAGCAGCTTGGGGACTAGCGGGGTCGCCGGGGAGCTGTTTTTT.

The V gene is TRBV7-3, the J gene TRBJ1-5; D unclear. Germline loops: CDR1 SGHTA, CDR2 FQGTGA. CDR3 length: 13 amino acids. V lost 0 bases and J lost 7, with 7 bases in between. The CDR3 bases are TGTGCCAGCAGCTTAACGTTGGGCCAGCCCCAGCATTTT. It specifies CASSLTLGQPQHF.

The chain has TRBV3-1 (or the pseudogene TRBV3-2) and TRBJ2-5, with 7 bases aligning to TRBD2. This CDR3 region has 17 residues. In germline, CDR1 is LGHDT, CDR2 YNNKEL (reference sequence). Germline trimming cut 1 base from V and 0 bases from J; bases unmatched to any gene: 8. The CDR3 reads CASSQVGGTMDQETQYF. For the CDR3, the DNA is TGTGCCAGCAGCCAAGTTGGCGGGACTATGGACCAAGAGACCCAGTACTTC.

This clone was seen a single time. The chain couples TRBV7-9 to TRBJ2-3; D remains ambiguous. Trimming removed 5 bases at V and 6 bases at J, with 9 bases between. Germline V lookup: CDR1 SEHNR, CDR2 FQNEAQ (reference sequence). The length of the CDR3 is 12 residues. As DNA, the CDR3 is TGTGCCAGCAGCCCAATGAGGGATACGCAGTATTTT. Its translation is CASSPMRDTQYF.

The chain couples TRBV6-5 to TRBJ1-2; weak D call: TRBD1 (6 bases). V was trimmed by 7 bases and J by 7 bases, leaving 19 bases between them. In germline, CDR1 is MNHEY, CDR2 SVGAGI. The CDR3 contains 14 residues. Here the CDR3 reads CASTLTQGIGGYTF. Written as DNA, the CDR3 is TGTGCCAGCACCCTGACTCAGGGGATCGGTGGCTACACCTTC.

DNA for the CDR3: TGTGCCAGCAGTGACCCCAGATGGATCACTGAAGCTTTCTTT. Protein sequence: CASSDPRWITEAFF. The chain links TRBV2 to TRBJ1-1; D remains unclear. The CDR3 is 14 residues long. Trimming took 3 bases from V and 4 from J, leaving 12 bases between them. Germline V gene data show CDR1 as SNHLY and CDR2 as FYNNEI. Full variable domain (rest looked up from reference TRBV2 and TRBJ1-1): EPEVTQTPSHQVTQMGQEVILRCVPISNHLYFYWYRQILGQKVEFLVSFYNNEISEKSEIFDDQFSVERPDGSNFTLKIRSTKLEDSAMYFCASSDPRWITEAFFGQGTRLTVV.

The table lists this clone with a few counts. The chain links TRBV3-1 (or the pseudogene TRBV3-2) to TRBJ1-5; perhaps TRBD1 as D (5 bases). The CDR3 runs 18 residues. V gave up 0 bases and J gave up 2 bases, with 17 bases separating them. Germline V gene sequence: CDR1 LGHDT, CDR2 YNNKEL (reference sequence). CDR3 nucleotides: TGTGCCAGCAGCCAAGATGCTTCCCAGGGTCGGGGCAATCAGCCCCAGCATTTT. It yields the protein CASSQDASQGRGNQPQHF.

The V call is TRBV27, the J call TRBJ2-2; D gene unclear. V dropped 4 bases and J dropped 0 bases, with 9 bases sitting between them. CDR1 is MNHEY and CDR2 is SMNVEV in the germline V gene (reference sequence). The CDR3 consists of 15 residues. CDR3 region: CASSWRTANTGELFF. Here the CDR3 DNA reads TGTGCCAGCAGTTGGCGGACCGCGAACACCGGGGAGCTGTTTTTT.

This clone occurred a few times. This chain uses TRBV5-1 with TRBJ1-4; 8 nucleotides agree with TRBD1. V was pared by 3 bases and J by 0 bases, with 4 bases of the junction left unmatched. The CDR3 totals 16 residues. In germline, CDR1 is SGHRS, CDR2 YFSETQ. CDR3 region: CASSSGQGATNEKLFF. The CDR3 DNA reads as TGCGCCAGCAGCTCTGGACAGGGAGCAACTAATGAAAAACTGTTTTTT.

The rearrangement joins TRBV1 to TRBJ2-7; the table's D gene call, TRBD2, was not cross checked with the DNA. TRBV1 is labeled a pseudogene. CDR3 size: 13 residues. The CDR3 loop reads CTSSQPGGGEQYV. DNA for the CDR3: TGCACCAGCAGCCAACCTGGGGGGGGCGAGCAGTACGTC.

V gene TRBV4-2 combines with J gene TRBJ1-3, with 7 positions matching TRBD1. The CDR3 length is 16 residues. Germline CDR1 and CDR2: LGHNA and YNFKEQ. V shed 4 bases and J 0 bases; nucleotides not matched to a gene: 6. CDR3 coding DNA: TGTGCCAGCAGCCGAGAGACAGGGTTCTCTGGAAACACCATATATTTT. It translates to CASSRETGFSGNTIYF.

This sequence joins TRBV20-1 and TRBJ2-2, with D possibly being TRBD1 (5 bases). Deletions cut 5 bases from V and 4 bases from J, with 5 bases between. The V gene's germline CDR1 is DFQATT and CDR2 SNEGSKA (reference sequence). This CDR3 has 11 residues. The CDR3 loop is CSADSTGELFF. The CDR3 DNA reads as TGCAGTGCTGACAGCACCGGGGAGCTGTTTTTT.

V gene TRBV5-1 combines with J gene TRBJ2-7; tentative D call: TRBD2 (5 bases). This CDR3 has 14 residues. Looked up from germline, CDR1 is SGHRS and CDR2 is YFSETQ. V was pared by 7 bases and J by 2 bases, with 16 bases between. CDR3 sequence: CASEGTKSPYEQYV. The CDR3 DNA follows: TGCGCCAGCGAGGGAACAAAGAGTCCCTACGAGCAGTACGTC.

Here the CDR3 reads CASSQTGTGPLNSPLHF. The CDR3 DNA sequence: TGTGCCAGCAGCCAAACGGGGACAGGCCCACTAAATTCACCCCTCCACTTT. J is TRBJ1-6 and V is TRBV3-1 (or the pseudogene TRBV3-2); 8 bases are a match to TRBD1. The CDR3 is made up of 17 amino acids. Germline loops: CDR1 LGHDT, CDR2 YNNKEL (reference sequence). Trimming at V came to 2 bases and at J to 7 bases, leaving 10 bases not matched to a gene.

V is TRBV7-3 and J is TRBJ2-1, with TRBD1 as a possible D gene (6 bases). Trimming stripped 5 bases from V and 0 bases from J, with 14 bases between. The CDR3 totals 16 residues. From germline, CDR1 is SGHTA and CDR2 FQGTGA. The CDR3 DNA reads as TGTGCCAGCAGCCAGCAAACAGGGTCCTCCTACAATGAGCAGTTCTTC. As protein: CASSQQTGSSYNEQFF.

This clone was seen just once. Here the CDR3 DNA reads TGCGCCAGCAGCGGACAGGGGGCGTTGTACAATGAGCAGTTCTTC. Translation gives CASSGQGALYNEQFF. The chain couples TRBV5-1 to TRBJ2-1; TRBD1 agrees at 11 bases. Germline trimming cut 4 bases from V and 4 bases from J; bases unmatched to any gene: 4. CDR3 size: 15 residues. Germline CDR1 is SGHRS and CDR2 is YFSETQ.

The chain has TRBV28 and TRBJ2-5; the match to TRBD2 covers 12 bases. Germline V gives CDR1 MDHEN, CDR2 SYDVKM. The CDR3 has 18 residues. Trimming took 5 bases from V and 0 from J; bases not matched to a gene: 10. The CDR3 DNA follows: TGTGCCAGCAGTCCTACGAAACTAGCGGGGGGCCACCAAGAGACCCAGTACTTC. Translation gives CASSPTKLAGGHQETQYF. The full variable domain, its missing parts supplied by reference TRBV28 and TRBJ2-5, is DVKVTQSSRYLVKRTGEKVFLECVQDMDHENMFWYRQDPGLGLRLIYFSYDVKMKEKGDIPEGYSVSREKKERFSLILESASTNQTSMYLCASSPTKLAGGHQETQYFGPGTRLLVL.

This clone was detected once. This chain uses TRBV6-6 with TRBJ2-7, with D possibly TRBD1 on 5 matching bases. Trimming took off 4 bases at V and 2 bases at J, with 15 bases between the two ends. Germline V gene lookup returns CDR1 MNHNY and CDR2 SVGAGI (reference sequence). This CDR3 is 15 amino acids long. CDR3 loop: CASSSSGIRTYEQYV. CDR3 sequence (DNA): TGTGCCAGCAGTTCCTCAGGGATACGGACCTACGAGCAGTACGTC.

The CDR3 region is CASLITGQMNSGANVLTF. As DNA, the CDR3 is TGTGCCTCCTTAATAACGGGACAGATGAACTCTGGGGCCAACGTCCTGACTTTC. The rearrangement links TRBV19 to TRBJ2-6; 7 positions agree with TRBD1. With V trimmed by 11 bases and J by 0 bases, 16 bases remained unmatched. The V gene's germline CDR1 is LNHDA and CDR2 SQIVND (reference sequence). The CDR3 loop spans 18 amino acids.

The rearrangement uses TRBV9 and TRBJ2-3, with 9 bases lining up with TRBD2. This CDR3 region has 15 residues. V shed 0 bases, J shed 1 base, and the junction held 0 bases outside the gene matches. CDR1 is SGDLS and CDR2 is YYNGEE in the germline V gene. The CDR3 DNA sequence: TGTGCCAGCAGCGTAGGACTAGCGGGCACAGATACGCAGTATTTT. Residues: CASSVGLAGTDTQYF.

The V call is TRBV5-8, the J call TRBJ1-2; no clear D. The CDR3 has 13 amino acids. V lost 4 bases, J lost 1 base, and 8 bases lay in between. Germline CDR1 and CDR2: SGHTS and YDEGEE. Here the CDR3 DNA reads TGTGCCAGCAGCGTTGATAGTAACTATGGCTACACCTTC. It specifies CASSVDSNYGYTF.